This entry features one TCR beta chain sequence. Its specificity is not known. These data belong to a study of cytomegalovirus exposure and HLA in healthy donors. The study, taken as a whole, reports: Later analysis placed DRB1 highest and HLA-C lowest in TCR association rates, which differed by HLA locus.

The PCR ran on 60 Vbeta and 13 Jbeta primers. Profiled with immunoSEQ multiplex PCR; TCRdb holds only in-frame clones, not every one. Of 110,000 to 150,000 clones detected, about 84% appear once; the ten largest clones hold approximately 3.6%. The V gene end was trimmed by 3 bases and the J gene end by 8 bases; junction bases not matched to a gene: 12. CDR3 size: 18 residues. CDR1 SGHNT and CDR2 YYREEE come from the germline V gene (reference sequence). The specimen sequenced was PBMCs. The chain has TRBV5-4 and TRBJ2-2, with TRBD2 matching over 14 bases. This clonotype was sampled from a male donor in good health and CMV-seronegative. In DNA, the CDR3 is TGTGCCAGCAGCTCCACTCTGACTAGCGGGGGGGCCATGGGGGAGCTGTTTTTT. Its protein product is CASSSTLTSGGAMGELFF. Full variable domain (rest looked up from reference TRBV5-4 and TRBJ2-2): ETGVTQSPTHLIKTRGQQVTLRCSSQSGHNTVSWYQQALGQGPQFIFQYYREEENGRGNFPPRFSGLQFPNYSSELNVNALELDDSALYLCASSSTLTSGGAMGELFFGEGSRLTVL.